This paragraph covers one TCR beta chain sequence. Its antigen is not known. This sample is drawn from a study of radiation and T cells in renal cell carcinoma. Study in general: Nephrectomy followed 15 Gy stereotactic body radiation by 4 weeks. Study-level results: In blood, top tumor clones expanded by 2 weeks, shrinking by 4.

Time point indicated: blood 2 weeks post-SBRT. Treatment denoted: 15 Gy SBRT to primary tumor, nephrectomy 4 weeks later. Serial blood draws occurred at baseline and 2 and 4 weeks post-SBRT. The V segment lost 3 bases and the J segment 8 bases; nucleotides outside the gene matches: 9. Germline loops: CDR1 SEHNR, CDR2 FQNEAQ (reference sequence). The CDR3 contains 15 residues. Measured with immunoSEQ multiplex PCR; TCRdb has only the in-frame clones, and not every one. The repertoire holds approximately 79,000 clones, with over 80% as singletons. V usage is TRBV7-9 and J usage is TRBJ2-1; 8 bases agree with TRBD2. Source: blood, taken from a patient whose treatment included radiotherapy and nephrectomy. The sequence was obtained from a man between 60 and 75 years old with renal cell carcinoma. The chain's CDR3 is CASSFSTGGEHEQFF. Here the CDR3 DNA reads TGTGCCAGCAGCTTTTCCACGGGAGGGGAGCATGAGCAGTTCTTC.